This T cell receptor (beta chain) was identified in a study of cytomegalovirus exposure and HLA in healthy donors. About the study: Within the Caucasian-associated ancestry cluster were around four fifths of the 398 genotyped donors. Study-level results: V- and J-gene trimming of TCR beta was linked (in a later analysis) to a missense DCLRE1C variant.

The PCR made use of 60 Vbeta and 13 Jbeta primers. Some clones are missing from TCRdb's copy, which holds only in-frame ones; the method was immunoSEQ multiplex PCR. This sample yields about 130,000 clones, of which approximately 9% are seen a single time; roughly 6.4% belongs to the top ten. This CDR3 has 12 amino acids. The V gene lost 5 bases and the J gene lost 11 bases, with 15 bases spanning the gap. The germline gives CDR1 SGHTA, CDR2 FQGNSA. On this clone itself: Its antigen is still unknown.

The sequencing sample was made of PBMCs. This TCR was recovered from a woman in her forties in good health and CMV-seropositive. J is TRBJ1-1 and V is TRBV7-2; TRBD1 might be the D (5 bases). The CDR3 region has the DNA TGTGCCAGCAGCCGGGGGGTTGCCAGGGCTTTCTTT. Protein: CASSRGVARAFF.